The 3 T cell receptor beta chains listed next were all sequenced from one sample in a study of cytomegalovirus exposure and HLA in healthy donors. With 60 Vbeta and 13 Jbeta primers, the PCR was carried out. Profiled with immunoSEQ multiplex PCR; TCRdb holds only in-frame clones, not every one. This sample has more than 80,000 clones, with roughly 76% found just once. Sequencing was performed on PBMCs. The receptors were gathered from a woman aged 55-69 years in good health and CMV-seropositive.

This clone has just a few counts. This chain uses TRBV4-1 with TRBJ1-4; 8 nucleotides align to TRBD1. The CDR3 has 16 residues. V gave up 4 bases and J gave up 2 bases; unmatched junction bases: 6. The germline CDR1 and CDR2 sequences are MGHRA and YSYEKL. CDR3 sequence (DNA): TGCGCCAGCAGCCCCAGGACAGGGCTTACTAATGAAAAACTGTTTTTT. Protein sequence: CASSPRTGLTNEKLFF.

The chain is built from TRBV6-5 and TRBJ2-6, with TRBD1 as a possible D gene (5 bases). This CDR3 spans 15 amino acids. Germline V gives CDR1 MNHEY, CDR2 SVGAGI. Trimming shortened V by 7 bases and J by 8 bases, and 18 bases separated the two germline ends. This CDR3 is CASTNRWQGTNVLTF. CDR3 coding DNA: TGTGCCAGCACCAACAGGTGGCAGGGCACCAACGTCCTGACTTTC.

The chain is built from TRBV5-1 and TRBJ2-6, with 9 bases identical to TRBD1. Unmatched junction bases numbered 2, after V lost 0 bases and J lost 4 bases. The germline V gene has CDR1 SGHRS and CDR2 YFSETQ. CDR3 length: 16 residues. In DNA form, the CDR3 reads TGCGCCAGCAGCTTGGGGACAGGGGCCGGGGCCAACGTCCTGACTTTC. Protein: CASSLGTGAGANVLTF.